The 18 T cell receptor beta chains presented below share a single source sample, sequenced in a study of OX40 agonist ivuxolimab in advanced cancers. TCRdb's table, derived via immunoSEQ multiplex PCR, lists solely in-frame clones and lacks some. The sample lists 65,000 to 90,000 clones; 80% to 90% were seen once. This specimen consisted of CD4+ or CD8+ T cells sorted from blood, obtained in a trial of the OX40 agonist ivuxolimab. These TCRs come from an adult with an advanced solid tumor such as melanoma, head and neck, liver or kidney cancer.

The genes are TRBV6-5 and TRBJ2-7, with 9 bases matching TRBD1. The V gene's germline CDR1 is MNHEY and CDR2 SVGAGI. V lost 6 bases and J lost 6; bases outside the gene matches: 12. The CDR3 has 15 residues. The CDR3 bases are TGTGCCAGCAGCCTCACAGGGGGCGAGGACCTCGAGCAGTACTTC. Translating it yields CASSLTGGEDLEQYF.

The chain recombines TRBV7-8 with TRBJ2-7; TRBD1 aligns across 9 bases. The CDR3 covers 15 residues. V was clipped by 5 bases and J by 2 bases; unmatched bases: 7. The germline V gene has CDR1 SGHVS and CDR2 FQNEAQ. CDR3 DNA: TGTGCCAGCAGCCCCCAGGACAGGGGAGCCTACGAGCAGTACTTC. It is translated as CASSPQDRGAYEQYF.

The genes are TRBV5-1 and TRBJ2-3; D ambiguous. Germline CDR1 reads SGHRS; CDR2 reads YFSETQ. The CDR3 is 14 amino acids. Trimming removed 1 base from V and 2 bases from J, with 8 bases in between. CDR3 in amino acids: CASSLKAVTDTQYF. Written as DNA, the CDR3 is TGCGCCAGCAGCTTGAAGGCGGTCACAGATACGCAGTATTTT.

This chain uses TRBV6-6 with TRBJ2-1; D is unresolved. Trimming pared 6 bases from V and 0 bases from J, leaving 3 bases between. Germline CDR1 reads MNHNY; CDR2 reads SVGAGI (reference sequence). The CDR3 totals 12 residues. CDR3 sequence: CASRFSYNEQFF. The CDR3, as DNA: TGTGCCAGCAGGTTCTCCTACAATGAGCAGTTCTTC.

V and J are TRBV11-2 and TRBJ2-1, with D tentatively TRBD2 (6 bases). From germline, CDR1 is SGHAT and CDR2 FQNNGV. The CDR3 has 13 residues. V lost 5 bases and J lost 2, with 7 bases in between. The CDR3 DNA reads TGTGCCAGCAGCCCGGGAGCCTACAATGAGCAGTTCTTC. Protein sequence: CASSPGAYNEQFF. Complete variable domain (other parts from reference TRBV11-2 and TRBJ2-1): EAGVAQSPRYKIIEKRQSVAFWCNPISGHATLYWYQQILGQGPKLLIQFQNNGVVDDSQLPKDRFSAERLKGVDSTLKIQPAKLEDSAVYLCASSPGAYNEQFFGPGTRLTVL.

The table lists this clone with a few counts. V is TRBV5-6 and J is TRBJ1-3; the D is unclear. The CDR3 consists of 15 residues. The germline V gene encodes CDR1 SGHDT and CDR2 YYEEEE. V lost 5 bases to trimming and J lost 2 bases, with 14 bases between them. The CDR3 bases are TGTGCCAGCAGTCCAGCCCCAGGTGCTGGAAACACCATATATTTT. This translates into CASSPAPGAGNTIYF.

The chain is built from TRBV14 and TRBJ1-4; 7 positions agree with TRBD1. Looked up from germline, CDR1 is SGHDN and CDR2 is FVKESK. Trimming at V came to 6 bases and at J to 9 bases, leaving 7 bases not matched to a gene. There are 13 residues in the CDR3. CDR3 nucleotide sequence: TGTGCCAGCAGTTCCCGACAGGGCCAAAAACTGTTTTTT. As protein: CASSSRQGQKLFF.

V is TRBV7-9 and J is TRBJ2-3, with D perhaps TRBD2 (6 bases). Trimming removed 3 bases at V and 1 base at J, with 11 bases between. Germline CDR1 reads SEHNR; CDR2 reads FQNEAQ (reference sequence). The CDR3 runs 15 residues. CDR3 residues: CASSFVVAGTDTQYF. The CDR3 bases are TGTGCCAGCAGCTTCGTGGTAGCGGGCACAGATACGCAGTATTTT.

This chain connects TRBV7-7 to TRBJ1-1, with 7 nucleotides matching TRBD1. The trim removed 2 bases at V and 4 bases at J, leaving 13 bases unmatched. CDR1 and CDR2 from the germline V gene are SSHAT and FNYEAQ (reference sequence). This CDR3 is 17 amino acids long. CDR3 residues: CASSLKSQGQASTEAFF. CDR3 sequence (DNA): TGTGCCAGCAGCTTAAAATCACAAGGACAGGCGAGCACTGAAGCTTTCTTT.

The rearrangement joins TRBV27 to TRBJ2-3, with unresolved D. Per germline, CDR1 MNHEY and CDR2 SMNVEV (reference sequence). The CDR3 is made up of 15 amino acids. Trimming took 5 bases from V and 1 from J, leaving 13 bases between them. Here the CDR3 DNA reads TGTGCCAGCAGTCTCATCTCGATAGGCACAGATACGCAGTATTTT. Its protein product is CASSLISIGTDTQYF.

The chain has TRBV6-5 and TRBJ2-5, with D perhaps matching TRBD1 (5 bases). The J call may be mistaken, given a closer DNA end match to TRBJ2-7. Germline CDR1 reads MNHEY; CDR2 reads SVGAGI. The CDR3 sequence is 13 residues long. The CDR3 is CASSSTATYEQYF. Written as DNA, the CDR3 is TGTGCCAGCAGTTCGACAGCGACCTACGAGCAGTACTTC.

The CDR3 nucleotides are TGCGCCAGCAGCCAAGCCGGGTGGAGAGGGACAACTAATGAAAAACTGTTTTTT. The encoded protein is CASSQAGWRGTTNEKLFF. The chain links TRBV4-1 to TRBJ1-4; unclear D gene. Germline assignment: CDR1 MGHRA and CDR2 YSYEKL. The CDR3 contains 18 residues. Deletions cut 1 base from V and 0 bases from J, with 15 bases between.

This sequence joins TRBV19 and TRBJ2-1; 9 nucleotides align to TRBD1. V was pared by 6 bases and J by 9 bases, with 9 bases of the junction left unmatched. The length of the CDR3 is 14 residues. Germline lookup yields CDR1 LNHDA and CDR2 SQIVND (reference sequence). As DNA, the CDR3 is TGTGCCAGTAGGGGGACAGGGACCTCGGGTGAGCAGTTCTTC. Translating it yields CASRGTGTSGEQFF.

This clone was seen a few times. The J gene is TRBJ2-1, the V gene TRBV2, with 11 bases that match TRBD2. The V gene end was trimmed by 6 bases and the J gene end by 7 bases; junction bases not matched to a gene: 8. This CDR3 contains 15 residues. CDR1 and CDR2 (germline): SNHLY, FYNNEI. CDR3 coding DNA: TGTGCCAGCAGGTCCGGGACTAGCGGATATAATGAGCAGTTCTTC. This sequence encodes CASRSGTSGYNEQFF.

The J gene is TRBJ2-1, the V gene TRBV7-2, with 11 bases identical to TRBD2. This CDR3 contains 16 residues. Germline values: CDR1 SGHTA, CDR2 FQGNSA. J lost 7 bases, V lost 4 bases, and 9 bases had no gene match. This chain's CDR3 is CASSSVAGGPGNEQFF. The DNA for the CDR3 is TGTGCCAGCAGCTCCGTAGCGGGAGGGCCGGGTAATGAGCAGTTCTTC.

This clone was seen more than once but under ten times. The CDR3 sequence: CASSLLSGGYGYTF. DNA for the CDR3: TGTGCCAGCAGCTTGCTCTCAGGAGGCTATGGCTACACCTTC. The V call is TRBV5-6, the J call TRBJ1-2; D is uncertain. The germline V gene has CDR1 SGHDT and CDR2 YYEEEE. Trimming removed 1 base from V and 4 bases from J, with 11 bases in between. This CDR3 contains 14 residues.

The V call is TRBV7-2, the J call TRBJ1-1; TRBD1 might be the D (5 bases). CDR1 is SGHTA, CDR2 FQGNSA, per germline. CDR3 length equals 15 residues. V was trimmed by 1 base and J by 4 bases, leaving 13 bases between them. In DNA, the CDR3 is TGTGCCAGCAGCTTAGAAAGGGGTAGGAGCACTGAAGCTTTCTTT. As protein: CASSLERGRSTEAFF. Drawing the rest from reference TRBV7-2 and TRBJ1-1, the complete variable domain is GAGVSQSPSNKVTEKGKDVELRCDPISGHTALYWYRQSLGQGLEFLIYFQGNSAPDKSGLPSDRFSAERTGGSVSTLTIQRTQQEDSAVYLCASSLERGRSTEAFFGQGTRLTVV.

The rearrangement links TRBV5-4 to TRBJ2-5, with 8 bases aligning to TRBD2. Germline V gene data show CDR1 as SGHNT and CDR2 as YYREEE (reference sequence). The CDR3 contains 14 residues. V shed 6 bases and J 4 bases; nucleotides not matched to a gene: 8. CDR3 region: CASTRGGVPETQYF. CDR3 in DNA: TGTGCCAGCACCCGGGGGGGGGTCCCAGAGACCCAGTACTTC.